The present entry profiles one T cell receptor (beta chain) with its context. Its antigen remains unknown. The data belong to a study of T cells in Graves' hyperthyroidism and ophthalmopathy. The source material, RNA transcripts, was used to amplify TCR beta CDR3 regions. With the HTBI primer set, the TCR CDR3 went through a first round of RT-PCR. MiXCR was run by TCRdb on the multiplex PCR reads, yielding one entry per CDR3 protein. The sample records 650,000 to 800,000 distinct CDR3 sequences, just under 45% being singletons. Exclusion followed for patients with uncontrolled infection, other autoimmune disease, pregnancy or lactation. Findings and limits, study-wide: Blood held most thyroid clonotypes expanded above 0.001 frequency.

Germline CDR1 is LNHNV and CDR2 is YYDKDF (reference sequence). The CDR3 totals 15 residues. Trimming removed 0 bases from V and 10 bases from J, with 13 bases in between. The sequence was obtained from an adult man with Graves' disease, either hyperthyroidism or ophthalmopathy (not recorded which). The sequenced sample consisted of peripheral blood or thyroid tissue (not recorded which). This sequence joins TRBV15 and TRBJ1-6; possibly TRBD1 for D (5 bases). CDR3 sequence reads: CATSRDPGRGSPLHF. In nucleotides, the CDR3 is TGTGCCACCAGCAGAGACCCAGGGAGGGGATCACCCCTCCACTTT.